This paragraph covers one TCR beta chain sequence. Its antigen is still unknown. Measured with immunoSEQ multiplex PCR; TCRdb has only the in-frame clones, and not every one. The table records over 45,000 clones, roughly 82% of them present only once. Single viable CD3+CD4+CD8-CD45RO+ cells were sorted as the memory CD4+ T cells. Donors' CMV status reflects serum IgG against pp150, pp28, p38, p52. These data originate in a study of memory CD4+ T cells and cytomegalovirus serostatus. Findings and caveats of the study: Suggested: most of the CMV-linked TCR signature lies in CD4+ memory cells.

This sequence was found in an adult in good health and CMV-seronegative. The specimen was memory CD4+ T cells from blood.

CDR3 DNA: TGTGCCACTAAATTTCAGAACACCGGGGAGCTGTTTTTT. This sequence encodes CATKFQNTGELFF. The chain combines TRBV27 with TRBJ2-2; no firm D call. Germline V gives CDR1 MNHEY, CDR2 SMNVEV (reference sequence). V lost 10 bases to trimming and J lost 1 base, with 10 bases between them. CDR3 length: 13 amino acids.